This T cell receptor (beta chain) was recorded in a study of T cell repertoires in cytomegalovirus infection. Study background: Recently described HLA-C-restricted plus well-studied HLA-B-restricted CMV epitopes were used. Study conclusions and caveats: HLA-C-restricted CMV clonotypes gave the most frequent clonotype in two of eight donors. Of the TCR beta families, the public ones yielded a cumulative frequency that identified carriers of CMV plus the relevant HLA.

Germline V CDR1 and CDR2: DFQATT, SNEGSKA (reference sequence). The CDR3 has 16 amino acids. V was clipped by 6 bases and J by 0 bases; unmatched bases: 10. Worth noting for this clonotype: Its antigen is not identified.

TCRdb recomputed calls from the reads with MiXCR, one row per CDR3 protein. The data contain hundreds of thousands of distinct CDR3 sequences, 30% to 35% of them singletons. The sequence was collected from a human donor in good health (CMV status not recorded). Some clones in this sample may be carry-over from other donors' samples. The gene calls are TRBV20-1 and TRBJ2-7; 11 bases are shared with TRBD2. The sample in question was cultured PBMCs, obtained from culture after CMV antigen stimulation. The DNA for the CDR3 is TGCAGTGCCAACGGACTAGCGGGCCGGAGCTCCTACGAGCAGTACTTC. This codes for CSANGLAGRSSYEQYF.